The 28 T cell receptor beta chains below were found in one sample sequenced in a study of vaccination and CD4 T cells after COVID-19. With the Oncomine TCR Beta short-read assay, DNA from cultured CD4+ T cells was sequenced. TCRdb itself ran the PCR reads through MiXCR, one entry per CDR3 protein. The table records some 6,600 distinct CDR3 sequences, roughly 35% of them present only once. Treatment specified: roughly 10-day PBMC culture with coronavirus spike peptide pools or control peptides (ViraFEST assay). Before the COVID-19 pandemic (2011-2018), CD4+ T cells were obtained from the unexposed donor. Their target antigens are unknown. Source material: CD4+ T cells from blood, cultured in vitro. The receptors here all came from a human donor in good health.

The rearrangement links TRBV6-5 to TRBJ1-1, with TRBD1 matching over 10 bases. The CDR3 covers 19 residues. CDR1 and CDR2 (germline): MNHEY, SVGAGI. Losses at the gene ends were 2 bases for V and 1 base for J; bases not matched to a gene: 13. This CDR3 is CASSYGTGAAGGPNTEAFF. The CDR3 DNA is TGTGCCAGCAGTTACGGGACAGGGGCCGCGGGGGGTCCGAACACTGAAGCTTTCTTT.

In nucleotides, the CDR3 is TGCGCCAGCACCGAACTAGCCCGAGAGACCCAGTACTTC. Translated, it gives CASTELARETQYF. The V gene is TRBV10-1, the J gene TRBJ2-5, with D perhaps TRBD2 (6 bases). V lost 7 bases and J lost 4, with 13 bases in between. The CDR3 length is 13 residues. Looked up from germline, CDR1 is WNHNN and CDR2 is SYGVQD (reference sequence).

This clonotype was picked up a small number of times. The chain is built from TRBV27 and TRBJ1-2; 7 bases map to TRBD1. The CDR3 contains 12 residues. CDR1 and CDR2 (germline): MNHEY, SMNVEV (reference sequence). Losses at the gene ends were 9 bases for V and 2 bases for J; bases not matched to a gene: 3. CDR3 coding DNA: TGTGCCAGTCGACAGGGCAACTATGGCTACACCTTC. Its protein is CASRQGNYGYTF.

V and J are TRBV11-2 and TRBJ1-1; D not resolved. Germline lookup yields CDR1 SGHAT and CDR2 FQNNGV. V shed 0 bases and J shed 0 bases, with 8 bases lying between them. The CDR3 loop spans 15 amino acids. CDR3 nucleotides: TGTGCCAGCAGCTTAGATCTCCTGGTGAACACTGAAGCTTTCTTT. This translates into CASSLDLLVNTEAFF.

This clonotype was seen more than once but under ten times. The V gene is TRBV11-2, the J gene TRBJ1-2; no definite D call. This CDR3 contains 13 residues. Germline V gene lookup returns CDR1 SGHAT and CDR2 FQNNGV. Trimming removed 5 bases from V and 5 bases from J, with 12 bases in between. CDR3 amino acids: CASSPSGPYGYTF. The CDR3 DNA sequence: TGTGCCAGCAGCCCCAGCGGGCCGTATGGCTACACCTTC.

This clonotype was counted a few times. This chain uses TRBV7-8 with TRBJ1-1; D is unresolved. There are 14 residues in the CDR3. The V end lost 2 bases, the J end lost 4 bases, and 11 bases lay between the germline ends. CDR1 is SGHVS, CDR2 FQNEAQ, per germline. In DNA form, the CDR3 reads TGTGCCAGCAGCTTATCCGGGGTGGTCACTGAAGCTTTCTTT. Its translation: CASSLSGVVTEAFF. Full variable domain (rest looked up from reference TRBV7-8 and TRBJ1-1): GAGVSQSPRYKVAKRGQDVALRCDPISGHVSLFWYQQALGQGPEFLTYFQNEAQLDKSGLPSDRFFAERPEGSVSTLKIQRTQQEDSAVYLCASSLSGVVTEAFFGQGTRLTVV.

By sample share, this clonotype is medium-sized. The genes are TRBV20-1 and TRBJ1-5; the D gene is possibly TRBD1 (6 bases). The ends were cut back, 5 bases at V and 0 bases at J, with 14 bases in the middle. The germline V gene has CDR1 DFQATT and CDR2 SNEGSKA (reference sequence). The CDR3 has 15 residues. The CDR3 sequence is CSARPVDSSNQPQHF. The CDR3 region has the DNA TGCAGTGCTCGTCCCGTGGACAGTAGCAATCAGCCCCAGCATTTT.

The CDR3 DNA is TGCAGTGCTAGTCAGGGGTCTAGCACAGATACGCAGTATTTT. Its protein is CSASQGSSTDTQYF. The chain carries TRBV20-1 and TRBJ2-3; D might be TRBD1 (6 bases). V was clipped by 3 bases and J by 0 bases, with 10 bases between them. CDR1 and CDR2 from the germline V gene are DFQATT and SNEGSKA (reference sequence). This CDR3 is 14 amino acids long.

The chain uses TRBV19 and TRBJ2-5, with 11 nucleotides matching TRBD1. V was pared by 5 bases and J by 5 bases, with 4 bases of the junction left unmatched. Germline values: CDR1 LNHDA, CDR2 SQIVND (reference sequence). CDR3 length: 14 residues. The CDR3 here is CASSEGTGGETQYF. DNA for the CDR3: TGTGCCAGTAGTGAAGGGACAGGGGGGGAGACCCAGTACTTC.

The gene calls are TRBV14 and TRBJ1-1; D remains unclear. Germline V gene data show CDR1 as SGHDN and CDR2 as FVKESK. Deletions cut 0 bases from V and 4 bases from J, with 12 bases between. This CDR3 has 15 residues. The CDR3 is CASSQESYGVTEAFF. The CDR3 nucleotides are TGTGCCAGCAGCCAAGAGTCGTACGGGGTCACTGAAGCTTTCTTT.

The chain carries TRBV9 and TRBJ2-3; D remains unclear. This CDR3 region has 18 residues. Germline CDR1 SGDLS, CDR2 YYNGEE. The ends were cut back, 3 bases at V and 4 bases at J, with 24 bases in the middle. CDR3 bases: TGTGCCAGCAGCGCCGACCTCGGACGATCAAGTTGGGCAGATACGCAGTATTTT. This gives the protein CASSADLGRSSWADTQYF.

This chain links TRBV15 with TRBJ2-7; 7 positions match TRBD1. The CDR3 is made up of 14 amino acids. The trim removed 0 bases at V and 6 bases at J, leaving 5 bases unmatched. CDR1 is LNHNV and CDR2 is YYDKDF in the germline V gene (reference sequence). CDR3 amino acids: CATSRDRAGGEQYF. The DNA for the CDR3 is TGTGCCACCAGCAGAGATCGCGCAGGGGGCGAGCAGTACTTC.

This chain links TRBV2 with TRBJ2-3; D unclear. The CDR3 covers 13 residues. With 7 bases removed from V and 2 bases from J, the gap between germline ends came to 10 bases. Germline loops: CDR1 SNHLY, CDR2 FYNNEI. CDR3 loop: CASTADFTDTQYF. For the CDR3, the DNA is TGTGCCAGCACAGCAGACTTCACAGATACGCAGTATTTT.

The chain is built from TRBV24-1 and TRBJ2-3; 9 bases are a match to TRBD2. After removal of 4 bases from V and 3 bases from J, the junction contained 7 bases not matched to a gene. CDR1 and CDR2 from the germline V gene are KGHDR and SFDVKD. This CDR3 has 16 amino acids. The CDR3 DNA reads TGTGCCACCAGTGACTCCAGCGGGGGGAGGACAGATACGCAGTATTTT. Translated: CATSDSSGGRTDTQYF.

The chain combines TRBV12-5 with TRBJ1-6; D possibly corresponds to TRBD1 (5 bases). The CDR3 is made up of 16 amino acids. V was cut by 3 bases and J by 4 bases, with 13 bases left in between. Germline lookup yields CDR1 LGHNT and CDR2 FRNRAP. The chain's CDR3 is CASGLLSGRYNSPLHF. In DNA form, the CDR3 reads TGTGCTAGTGGTTTATTATCGGGACGGTATAATTCACCCCTCCACTTT.

V and J are TRBV19 and TRBJ2-7; D gene uncertain. Trimming shortened V by 6 bases and J by 3 bases, and 9 bases separated the two germline ends. Germline CDR1 and CDR2: LNHDA and SQIVND (reference sequence). The CDR3 consists of 12 residues. CDR3 nucleotide sequence: TGTGCCAGTAGCCGCGACCGCTACGAGCAGTACTTC. This encodes CASSRDRYEQYF.

The chain has TRBV19 and TRBJ1-1, with D uncertain. Germline V gene sequence: CDR1 LNHDA, CDR2 SQIVND (reference sequence). Trimming cost V 7 bases and J 4 bases, with 13 bases left between them. There are 13 residues in the CDR3. The CDR3 DNA reads TGTGCCAGTACCTCGAAGGTAGGCACTGAAGCTTTCTTT. It specifies CASTSKVGTEAFF.

The rearrangement uses TRBV6-1 and TRBJ1-3, with D tentatively TRBD1 (6 bases). The CDR3 runs 13 residues. The germline gives CDR1 MNHNS, CDR2 SASEGT. The V end lost 6 bases, the J end lost 4 bases, and 10 bases lay between the germline ends. In DNA, the CDR3 is TGTGCCAGCAGGCCCGGACAGGGAAACACCATATATTTT. Translation gives CASRPGQGNTIYF.

This clonotype has a handful of counts. The V gene is TRBV5-1, the J gene TRBJ1-5; D might be TRBD1 (5 bases). The germline CDR1 and CDR2 sequences are SGHRS and YFSETQ. V was trimmed by 0 bases and J by 7 bases, leaving 11 bases between them. The CDR3 totals 14 residues. The CDR3: CASSLGGVGQPQHF. CDR3 in DNA: TGCGCCAGCAGCTTGGGAGGGGTAGGGCAGCCCCAGCATTTT. Full variable domain (outside the CDR3, taken from reference TRBV5-1 and TRBJ1-5): KAGVTQTPRYLIKTRGQQVTLSCSPISGHRSVSWYQQTPGQGLQFLFEYFSETQRNKGNFPGRFSGRQFSNSRSEMNVSTLELGDSALYLCASSLGGVGQPQHFGDGTRLSIL.

This clonotype was seen a handful of times. The chain recombines TRBV6-5 with TRBJ1-6, with D unclear. CDR1 MNHEY and CDR2 SVGAGI come from the germline V gene. This CDR3 is built from 14 residues. V lost 4 bases to trimming and J lost 5 bases, with 9 bases between them. The chain's CDR3 is CASSSELNNSPLHF. CDR3 bases: TGTGCCAGCAGTTCTGAACTTAATAATTCACCCCTCCACTTT.

Only one count was recorded for this clonotype. The chain recombines TRBV29-1 with TRBJ1-6; no clear D. Germline V gene sequence: CDR1 SQVTM, CDR2 ANQGSEA. Trimming left V 5 bases short and J 5 bases short, with 10 bases between. The CDR3 extends over 13 amino acids. The CDR3 sequence: CSVSAGDNSPLHF. DNA for the CDR3: TGCAGCGTTAGTGCAGGCGATAATTCACCCCTCCACTTT.

The chain links TRBV15 to TRBJ2-2; no firm D call. Germline CDR1 is LNHNV and CDR2 is YYDKDF (reference sequence). V lost 8 bases and J 1 base, leaving 5 bases between the germline ends. The CDR3 length is 12 residues. The CDR3 is CATGRNTGELFF. CDR3 sequence (DNA): TGTGCCACCGGAAGGAACACCGGGGAGCTGTTTTTT.

The V gene is TRBV2, the J gene TRBJ2-2; D is possibly TRBD2 (6 bases). This CDR3 contains 14 residues. Germline values: CDR1 SNHLY, CDR2 FYNNEI. V lost 6 bases to trimming and J lost 2 bases, with 10 bases between them. The CDR3 DNA follows: TGTGCCAGCAGGGGGGACTTAAACACCGGGGAGCTGTTTTTT. Its translation is CASRGDLNTGELFF.

The gene calls are TRBV19 and TRBJ2-1; no reliable D call. This CDR3 has 13 amino acids. In germline, CDR1 is LNHDA, CDR2 SQIVND (reference sequence). With 5 bases removed from V and 5 bases from J, the gap between germline ends came to 10 bases. The CDR3 region has the DNA TGTGCCAGTAGTCCGACCTGGGACAATGAGCAGTTCTTC. Translating it yields CASSPTWDNEQFF. Full variable domain (rest looked up from reference TRBV19 and TRBJ2-1): DGGITQSPKYLFRKEGQNVTLSCEQNLNHDAMYWYRQDPGQGLRLIYYSQIVNDFQKGDIAEGYSVSREKKESFPLTVTSAQKNPTAFYLCASSPTWDNEQFFGPGTRLTVL.

This clonotype has a handful of counts. One end of the junction varies from germline; a read error may be responsible. The chain carries TRBV7-7 and TRBJ2-2; no clear D. CDR1 is SSHAT, CDR2 FNYEAQ, per germline (reference sequence). The CDR3 is 15 residues long. In DNA form, the CDR3 reads TGTGCTAGCAGCCCTAATCCGTACAACACCGGGGAGCTGTTTTTT. It specifies CASSPNPYNTGELFF.

This clonotype was picked up a small number of times. This chain uses TRBV12-3 or TRBV12-4 with TRBJ1-5; D unresolved. The CDR3 has 12 residues. The ends were cut back, 10 bases at V and 6 bases at J, with 13 bases in the middle. CDR3 amino acids: CATSFGSQPQHF. CDR3 in DNA: TGTGCCACCTCTTTTGGAAGTCAGCCCCAGCATTTT.

The rearrangement uses TRBV6-5 and TRBJ1-2, with D maybe TRBD1 (6 bases). V lost 0 bases to trimming and J lost 4 bases, with 12 bases between them. The germline V gene has CDR1 MNHEY and CDR2 SVGAGI. The CDR3 totals 15 residues. The CDR3 protein is CASSYSSGGGYGYTF. DNA of the CDR3: TGTGCCAGCAGTTACTCTTCGGGAGGGGGCTATGGCTACACCTTC.

There are a few counts of this clonotype. This chain links TRBV7-9 with TRBJ1-1; no reliable D call. The CDR3 is 9 amino acids. The germline CDR1 and CDR2 sequences are SEHNR and FQNEAQ (reference sequence). Trimming took off 4 bases at V and 9 bases at J, with 3 bases between the two ends. The CDR3 bases are TGTGCCAGCAGCTCCCAAGCTTTCTTT. It specifies CASSSQAFF.